Shown below are 11 T cell receptor beta chains from a single sample sequenced in a study of cytomegalovirus exposure and HLA in healthy donors. It was with 60 Vbeta and 13 Jbeta primers that the PCR ran. Clones were sequenced by immunoSEQ multiplex PCR, and TCRdb holds only the in-frame ones, with some missing. The sample consists of roughly 120,000 clones, roughly 63% of them appearing once. Sequencing used PBMCs. The receptors come from a man aged 35-49 years in good health and CMV-seropositive.

This chain joins TRBV7-9 and TRBJ1-2; 7 bases fit TRBD1. Trimming took 4 bases from V and 8 from J; bases not matched to a gene: 10. Germline V gene sequence: CDR1 SEHNR, CDR2 FQNEAQ (reference sequence). The CDR3 covers 14 residues. The CDR3 DNA sequence: TGTGCCAGCAGCTCCTTTGTAGGGGGCAGCGGCTACACCTTC. Protein product: CASSSFVGGSGYTF.

This clone has only a few counts. V is TRBV5-4 and J is TRBJ2-5, with a possible D match to TRBD2 (6 bases). CDR1 and CDR2 from the germline V gene are SGHNT and YYREEE (reference sequence). CDR3 length: 13 amino acids. Deletions cut 3 bases from V and 5 bases from J, with 11 bases between. CDR3 region: CASSYQEGETQYF. CDR3 in DNA: TGTGCCAGCAGCTATCAGGAGGGGGAGACCCAGTACTTC.

This clone was observed a handful of times. The chain joins TRBV25-1 to TRBJ2-7; 9 bases line up with TRBD2. The CDR3 sequence is 13 residues long. CDR1 and CDR2 from the germline V gene are MGHDK and SYGVNS. Trimming took 8 bases from V and 4 from J; bases not matched to a gene: 6. The CDR3 reads CASLSAGGYEQYF. CDR3 bases: TGTGCCAGCTTGTCGGCGGGAGGGTACGAGCAGTACTTC.

The J gene is TRBJ2-7, the V gene TRBV7-2; 7 bases are shared with TRBD1. The length of the CDR3 is 14 residues. The germline V gene has CDR1 SGHTA and CDR2 FQGNSA. After removal of 3 bases from V and 4 bases from J, the junction contained 6 bases not matched to a gene. CDR3 bases: TGTGCCAGCAGCTTTGGGACAGACCTATACGAGCAGTACTTC. This sequence encodes CASSFGTDLYEQYF.

V usage is TRBV9 and J usage is TRBJ1-1; a possible D gene is TRBD1 (5 bases). CDR1 and CDR2 (germline): SGDLS, YYNGEE. V was cut by 2 bases and J by 1 base, with 12 bases left in between. The length of the CDR3 is 15 residues. The CDR3 DNA sequence: TGTGCCAGCAGCGTTCAGGGCTTTGGGAACACTGAAGCTTTCTTT. Protein sequence: CASSVQGFGNTEAFF.

A remark on this clone: Other DNA variants within this sample encode the same CDR3. This chain connects TRBV28 to TRBJ1-5; D remains ambiguous. The V end was cut by 2 bases, the J end by 5 bases, with 4 bases between. This CDR3 is built from 12 residues. From germline, CDR1 is MDHEN and CDR2 SYDVKM. The CDR3 spells CASSLRDQPQHF. CDR3 bases: TGTGCCAGCAGTTTACGGGATCAGCCCCAGCATTTT.

The CDR3 DNA is TGCAGCGCCGGGACAGGGGCGGGGGAAAAACTGTTTTTT. Protein sequence: CSAGTGAGEKLFF. The chain employs TRBV29-1 and TRBJ1-4, with TRBD1 identical over 10 bases. V was pared by 7 bases and J by 8 bases, with 7 bases of the junction left unmatched. This CDR3 spans 13 amino acids. Germline V CDR1 and CDR2: SQVTM, ANQGSEA.

V and J are TRBV6-5 and TRBJ2-1, with 7 bases that match TRBD1. The CDR3 length is 13 residues. Trimming took 5 bases from V and 4 from J; bases not matched to a gene: 2. Germline CDR1 reads MNHEY; CDR2 reads SVGAGI. The CDR3 reads CASSPRGYNEQFF. As DNA, the CDR3 is TGTGCCAGCAGTCCCAGGGGGTACAATGAGCAGTTCTTC.

CDR3 region: CASSQGFRLNTEAFF. In nucleotides, the CDR3 is TGCGCCAGCAGCCAAGGGTTCAGATTGAACACTGAAGCTTTCTTT. This chain connects TRBV4-3 to TRBJ1-1; no clear D. This CDR3 comprises 15 residues. V was shortened by 1 base and J by 0 bases, with 9 bases between the two germline ends. Germline values: CDR1 LGHNA, CDR2 YSLEER.

The chain carries TRBV10-3 and TRBJ1-2; 10 bases are shared with TRBD1. The CDR3 loop spans 14 amino acids. The ends lost 6 bases at V and 8 bases at J; junction bases unmatched: 9. From germline, CDR1 is ENHRY and CDR2 SYGVKD. CDR3 nucleotides: TGTGCCATCAGGGAGAATTGGACAGGGGGAGGCTACACCTTC. It translates to CAIRENWTGGGYTF.

The CDR3 region has the DNA TGTGCCAGTAGTATCTTCGGTCCCAACTATGGCTACACCTTC. Protein product: CASSIFGPNYGYTF. The chain couples TRBV19 to TRBJ1-2; D is unresolved. V was clipped by 3 bases and J by 2 bases, with 10 bases between them. Germline CDR1 is LNHDA and CDR2 is SQIVND (reference sequence). This CDR3 has 14 residues.